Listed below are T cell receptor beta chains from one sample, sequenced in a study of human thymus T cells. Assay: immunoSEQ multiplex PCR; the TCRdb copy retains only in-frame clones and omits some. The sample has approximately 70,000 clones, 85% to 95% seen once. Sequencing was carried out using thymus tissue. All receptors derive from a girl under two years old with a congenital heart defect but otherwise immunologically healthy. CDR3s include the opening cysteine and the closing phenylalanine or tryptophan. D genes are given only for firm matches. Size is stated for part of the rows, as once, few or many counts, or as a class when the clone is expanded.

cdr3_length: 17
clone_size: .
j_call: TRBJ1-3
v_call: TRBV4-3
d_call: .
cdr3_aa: CASSQDSVGHSGNTIYF
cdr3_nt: TGCGCCAGCAGCCAAGATTCGGTCGGCCACTCTGGAAACACCATATATTTT

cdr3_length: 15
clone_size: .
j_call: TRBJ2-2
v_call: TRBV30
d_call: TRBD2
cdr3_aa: CAWTNSGSETGELFF
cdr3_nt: TGTGCCTGGACCAATAGCGGGAGTGAGACCGGGGAGCTGTTTTTT

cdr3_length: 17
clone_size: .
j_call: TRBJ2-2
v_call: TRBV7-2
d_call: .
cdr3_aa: CASRPGAVTGRSGELFF
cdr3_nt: TGTGCCAGCAGACCAGGGGCAGTGACGGGCAGGTCCGGGGAGCTGTTTTTT

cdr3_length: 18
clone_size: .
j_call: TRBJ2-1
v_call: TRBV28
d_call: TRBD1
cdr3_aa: CASSLEPRDRVPYNEQFF
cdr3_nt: TGTGCCAGCAGTTTAGAGCCCAGGGACAGGGTCCCCTACAATGAGCAGTTCTTC

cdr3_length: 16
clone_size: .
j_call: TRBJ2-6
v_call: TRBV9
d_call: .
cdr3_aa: CASSPREFSGANVLTF
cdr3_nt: TGTGCCAGCAGCCCCCGTGAGTTCTCTGGGGCCAACGTCCTGACTTTC

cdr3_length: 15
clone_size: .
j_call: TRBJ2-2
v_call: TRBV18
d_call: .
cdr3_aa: CASTRRPTNTGELFF
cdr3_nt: TGTGCCAGCACCAGACGACCAACGAACACCGGGGAGCTGTTTTTT

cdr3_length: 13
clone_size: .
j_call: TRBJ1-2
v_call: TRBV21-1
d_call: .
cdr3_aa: CASSSGHFYGYTF
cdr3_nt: TGTGCCAGCAGCTCCGGACACTTCTATGGCTACACCTTC

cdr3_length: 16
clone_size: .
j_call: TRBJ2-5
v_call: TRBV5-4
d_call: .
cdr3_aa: CASSFDEFPIEETQYF
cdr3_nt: TGTGCCAGCAGCTTCGACGAGTTCCCCATAGAAGAGACCCAGTACTTC

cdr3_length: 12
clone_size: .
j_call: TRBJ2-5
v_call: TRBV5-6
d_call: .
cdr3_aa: CASSRVWGTQYF
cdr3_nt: TGTGCCAGCAGCCGGGTCTGGGGGACCCAGTACTTC

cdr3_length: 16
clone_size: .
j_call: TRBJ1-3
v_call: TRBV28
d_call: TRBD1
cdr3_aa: CASHTCDRVSGNTIYF
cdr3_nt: TGTGCCAGCCATACCTGCGACAGGGTCTCTGGAAACACCATATATTTT

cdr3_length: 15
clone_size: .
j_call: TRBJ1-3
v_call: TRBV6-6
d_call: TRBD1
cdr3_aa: CASNRQGLSGNTIYF
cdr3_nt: TGTGCCAGCAATAGACAGGGTCTCTCTGGAAACACCATATATTTT

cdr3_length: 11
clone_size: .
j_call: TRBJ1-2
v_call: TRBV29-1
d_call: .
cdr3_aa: CSAGCHYGYTF
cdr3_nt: TGCAGCGCGGGGTGCCATTATGGCTACACCTTC

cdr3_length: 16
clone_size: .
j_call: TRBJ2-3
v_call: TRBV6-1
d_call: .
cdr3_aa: CASSVETTPRTDTQYF
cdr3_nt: TGTGCCAGCAGTGTTGAGACAACGCCACGCACAGATACGCAGTATTTT

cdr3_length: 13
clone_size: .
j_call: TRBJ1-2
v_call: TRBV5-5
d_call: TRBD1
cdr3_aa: CASRLTGVHGYTF
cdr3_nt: TGTGCCAGCAGGTTAACAGGGGTACACGGCTACACCTTC

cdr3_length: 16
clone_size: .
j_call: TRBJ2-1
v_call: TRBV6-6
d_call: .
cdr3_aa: CASSSTTRSYHNEQFF
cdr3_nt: TGTGCCAGCAGTTCTACGACTAGGAGCTACCACAATGAGCAGTTCTTC

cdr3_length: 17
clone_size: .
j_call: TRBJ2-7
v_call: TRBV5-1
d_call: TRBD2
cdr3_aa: CASSYAPSGEHDYEQYF
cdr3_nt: TGCGCCAGCAGCTACGCCCCTAGCGGGGAACACGACTACGAGCAGTACTTC

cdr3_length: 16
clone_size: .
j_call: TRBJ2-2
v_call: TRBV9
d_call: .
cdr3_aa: CASSVVERGQTGELFF
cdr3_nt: TGTGCCAGCAGCGTAGTAGAGAGGGGCCAGACCGGGGAGCTGTTTTTT

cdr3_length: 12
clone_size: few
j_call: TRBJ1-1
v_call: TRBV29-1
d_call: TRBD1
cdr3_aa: CSVQGGDTEAFF
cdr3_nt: TGCAGCGTACAGGGGGGGGACACTGAAGCTTTCTTT

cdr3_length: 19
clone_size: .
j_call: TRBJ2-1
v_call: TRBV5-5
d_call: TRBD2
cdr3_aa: CASRGGLVRANLSYNEQFF
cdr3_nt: TGTGCCAGCAGAGGGGGACTAGTGAGGGCCAACCTCTCCTACAATGAGCAGTTCTTC

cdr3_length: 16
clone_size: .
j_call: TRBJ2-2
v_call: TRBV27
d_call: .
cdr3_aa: CASSPRLVTVAGELFF
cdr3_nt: TGTGCCAGCAGCCCAAGACTAGTCACAGTGGCGGGGGAGCTGTTTTTT

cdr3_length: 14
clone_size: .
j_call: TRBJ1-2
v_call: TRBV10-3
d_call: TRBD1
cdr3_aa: CAISDKQGNYGYTF
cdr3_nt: TGTGCCATCAGTGATAAACAGGGGAACTATGGCTACACCTTC

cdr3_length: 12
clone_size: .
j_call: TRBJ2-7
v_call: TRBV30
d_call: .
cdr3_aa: CAWSVPQYEQYF
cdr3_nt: TGTGCCTGGAGTGTACCCCAGTACGAGCAGTACTTC

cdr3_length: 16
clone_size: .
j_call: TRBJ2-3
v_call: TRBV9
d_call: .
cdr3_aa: CASSVAGPPRGDTQYF
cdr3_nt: TGTGCCAGCAGCGTAGCTGGGCCCCCCCGGGGAGATACGCAGTATTTT

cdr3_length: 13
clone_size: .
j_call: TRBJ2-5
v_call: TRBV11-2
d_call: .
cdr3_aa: CASSLVAAETQYF
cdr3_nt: TGTGCCAGCAGCTTAGTGGCGGCAGAGACCCAGTACTTC

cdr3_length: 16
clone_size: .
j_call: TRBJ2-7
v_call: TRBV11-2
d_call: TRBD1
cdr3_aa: CASSFPATGASYEQYF
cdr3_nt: TGTGCCAGCAGCTTCCCTGCCACAGGGGCCTCCTACGAGCAGTACTTC

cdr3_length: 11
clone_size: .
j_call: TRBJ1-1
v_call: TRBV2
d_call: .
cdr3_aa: CASNGNTEAFF
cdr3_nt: TGTGCCAGCAATGGGAACACTGAAGCTTTCTTT

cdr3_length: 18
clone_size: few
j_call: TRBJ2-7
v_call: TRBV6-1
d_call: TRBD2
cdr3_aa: CASSDAGTSGSRSCEQYF
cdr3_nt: TGTGCCAGCAGTGATGCCGGGACTAGCGGGAGCAGGAGCTGCGAGCAGTACTTC

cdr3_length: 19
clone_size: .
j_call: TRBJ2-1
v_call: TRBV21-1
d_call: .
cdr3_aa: CASSPSHGEVWSGNNEQFF
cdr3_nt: TGTGCCAGCAGCCCTAGTCATGGGGAGGTCTGGTCCGGGAACAATGAGCAGTTCTTC

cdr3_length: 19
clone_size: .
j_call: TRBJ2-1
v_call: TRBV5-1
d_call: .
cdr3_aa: CASSLVGRSKEVPYNEQFF
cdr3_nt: TGCGCCAGCAGCCTTGTGGGGCGGAGCAAAGAGGTTCCCTACAATGAGCAGTTCTTC

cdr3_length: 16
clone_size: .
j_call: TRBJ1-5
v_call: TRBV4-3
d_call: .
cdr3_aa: CASSQEHKLANQPQHF
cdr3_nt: TGCGCCAGCAGCCAAGAGCATAAATTAGCAAATCAGCCCCAGCATTTT

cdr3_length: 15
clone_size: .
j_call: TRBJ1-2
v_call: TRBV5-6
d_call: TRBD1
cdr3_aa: CASSSKDRVYYGYTF
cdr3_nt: TGTGCCAGCAGCTCAAAGGACAGGGTGTACTATGGCTACACCTTC

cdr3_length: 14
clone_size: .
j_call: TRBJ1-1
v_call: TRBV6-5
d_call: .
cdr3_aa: CASSPGLWNTEAFF
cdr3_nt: TGTGCCAGCAGCCCGGGACTATGGAACACTGAAGCTTTCTTT

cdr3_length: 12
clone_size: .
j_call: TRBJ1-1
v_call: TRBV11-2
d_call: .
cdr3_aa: CASKEDYTEAFF
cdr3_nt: TGTGCCAGCAAAGAGGACTACACTGAAGCTTTCTTT

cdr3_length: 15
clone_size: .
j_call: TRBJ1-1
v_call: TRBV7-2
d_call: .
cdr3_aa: CASSLEARVSAEAFF
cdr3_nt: TGTGCCAGCAGCTTAGAGGCCAGGGTTTCGGCTGAAGCTTTCTTT

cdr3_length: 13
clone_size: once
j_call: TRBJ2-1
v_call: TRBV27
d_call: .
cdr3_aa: CASSLTSNHEQFF
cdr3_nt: TGTGCCAGCAGCTTAACTAGTAACCATGAGCAGTTCTTC

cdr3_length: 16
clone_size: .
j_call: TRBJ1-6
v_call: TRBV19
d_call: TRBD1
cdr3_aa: CASSTIWTGNNSPLHF
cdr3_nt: TGTGCCAGTAGCACTATATGGACAGGGAACAATTCACCCCTCCACTTT

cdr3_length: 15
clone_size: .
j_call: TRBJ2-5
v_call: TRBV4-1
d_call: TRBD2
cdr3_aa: CASSQSSGPQETQYF
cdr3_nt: TGCGCCAGCAGCCAATCTAGCGGCCCCCAAGAGACCCAGTACTTC

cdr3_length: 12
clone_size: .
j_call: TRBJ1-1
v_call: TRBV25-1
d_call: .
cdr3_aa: CASSGQGTEAFF
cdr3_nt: TGTGCCAGCAGTGGCCAGGGCACTGAAGCTTTCTTT

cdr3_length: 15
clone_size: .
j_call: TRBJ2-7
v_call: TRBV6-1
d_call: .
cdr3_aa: CASSSRAANSYEQYF
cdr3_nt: TGTGCCAGCAGTTCGAGGGCAGCCAATTCCTACGAGCAGTACTTC

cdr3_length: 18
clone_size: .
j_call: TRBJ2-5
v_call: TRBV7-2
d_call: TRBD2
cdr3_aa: CASSPRTSGSPVEETQYF
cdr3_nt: TGTGCCAGCAGCCCTCGGACTAGCGGGAGTCCCGTGGAAGAGACCCAGTACTTC

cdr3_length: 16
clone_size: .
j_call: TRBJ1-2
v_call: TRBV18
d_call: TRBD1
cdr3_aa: CASSDDRDRLPYGYTF
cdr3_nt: TGTGCCAGCTCAGACGACCGGGACAGGTTGCCTTATGGCTACACCTTC

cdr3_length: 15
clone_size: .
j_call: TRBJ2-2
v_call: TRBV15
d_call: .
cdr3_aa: CATTQDRLATGELFF
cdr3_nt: TGTGCCACCACCCAAGACCGACTTGCCACCGGGGAGCTGTTTTTT

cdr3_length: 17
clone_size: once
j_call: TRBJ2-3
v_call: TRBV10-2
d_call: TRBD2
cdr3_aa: CASSYREAGGGTDTQYF
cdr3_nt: TGCGCCAGCAGCTACCGCGAGGCGGGAGGAGGCACAGATACGCAGTATTTT

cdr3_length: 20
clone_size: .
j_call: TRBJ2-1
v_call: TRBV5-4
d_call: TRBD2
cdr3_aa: CASSSRGTQLAGGQRREQFF
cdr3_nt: TGTGCCAGCAGCTCTAGGGGGACCCAGCTAGCGGGAGGCCAGAGAAGGGAGCAGTTCTTC

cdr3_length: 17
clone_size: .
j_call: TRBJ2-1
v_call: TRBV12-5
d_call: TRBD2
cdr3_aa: CASGLVNPLAGYNEQFF
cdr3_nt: TGTGCTAGTGGTTTGGTAAACCCACTAGCGGGTTACAATGAGCAGTTCTTC